Below are 11 T cell receptor beta chains sequenced from a single sample in a study of STAT3 mutations in large granular lymphocyte leukemia. Whole-study results and caveats: Every T-LGLL patient had at least one immunodominant TCRbeta clonotype.

This table comes from immunoSEQ multiplex PCR, and its TCRdb copy is limited to in-frame clones, with some not included. The sample shows over 10,000 clones, around 85% of them seen only once. Their target antigens are unknown. Material: peripheral blood mononuclear cells. The receptors here all came from a man aged 55 to 70 with T-cell large granular lymphocyte leukemia. Some clones in this sample may be carry-over from other donors' samples.

The chain recombines TRBV7-2 with TRBJ1-3; 7 bases are a match to TRBD1. Losses at the gene ends were 0 bases for V and 6 bases for J; bases not matched to a gene: 5. Germline CDR1 and CDR2: SGHTA and FQGNSA. The CDR3 is 15 residues long. The CDR3 sequence is CASSLAGQRTNTIYF. The CDR3 coding sequence is TGTGCCAGCAGCTTAGCGGGACAGAGGACAAACACCATATATTTT.

V and J are TRBV4-2 and TRBJ1-1, with D uncertain. CDR1 LGHNA and CDR2 YNFKEQ come from the germline V gene. Trimming stripped 3 bases from V and 2 bases from J, with 16 bases between. The CDR3 has 16 amino acids. The CDR3 here is CASSHPTDGGNTEAFF. The CDR3 nucleotides read TGTGCCAGCAGCCACCCTACGGACGGAGGAAACACTGAAGCTTTCTTT.

The rearrangement links TRBV7-9 to TRBJ1-1; possible D gene TRBD1, 6 bases. V gave up 1 base and J gave up 1 base, with 7 bases separating them. Germline V CDR1 and CDR2: SEHNR, FQNEAQ (reference sequence). The CDR3 has 14 residues. CDR3 region: CASSLEQGNTEAFF. The CDR3 coding sequence is TGTGCCAGCAGCTTAGAACAGGGGAACACTGAAGCTTTCTTT. The variable domain in full, completed from reference TRBV7-9 and TRBJ1-1, reads DTGVSQNPRHKITKRGQNVTFRCDPISEHNRLYWYRQTLGQGPEFLTYFQNEAQLEKSRLLSDRFSAERPKGSFSTLEIQRTEQGDSAMYLCASSLEQGNTEAFFGQGTRLTVV.

The rearrangement uses TRBV6-6 and TRBJ2-1; D gene unclear. This CDR3 contains 13 residues. V gave up 7 bases and J gave up 2 bases, with 9 bases separating them. CDR1 and CDR2 (germline): MNHNY, SVGAGI (reference sequence). DNA of the CDR3: TGTGCCAGCACCCTTTTGGCCTACAATGAGCAGTTCTTC. This translates into CASTLLAYNEQFF.

This clone was found a few times. The chain uses TRBV28 and TRBJ2-7; 10 nucleotides match TRBD2. Germline V gene sequence: CDR1 MDHEN, CDR2 SYDVKM. The trim removed 4 bases at V and 5 bases at J, leaving 8 bases unmatched. The CDR3 extends over 15 amino acids. The CDR3 nucleotides are TGTGCCAGCAGTTCCCTGCTAGCGGGAGTGGACGAGCAGTACTTC. This codes for CASSSLLAGVDEQYF.

The chain links TRBV6-5 to TRBJ2-1, with D possibly being TRBD1 (6 bases). In germline, CDR1 is MNHEY, CDR2 SVGAGI. CDR3 length equals 13 residues. The ends were cut back, 7 bases at V and 7 bases at J, with 14 bases in the middle. CDR3 nucleotide sequence: TGTGCCAGCACCCTACAACAGGGAAATGAGCAGTTCTTC. Translating it yields CASTLQQGNEQFF.

In this sample, this clone is medium-sized (0.01 to 0.1%). V usage is TRBV2 and J usage is TRBJ1-6; D unresolved. Germline V gene lookup returns CDR1 SNHLY and CDR2 FYNNEI. The CDR3 is 15 residues long. Between the trimmed V and J ends, which lost 6 bases and 7 bases, there was a span of 16 bases. CDR3 nucleotides: TGTGCCAGCAGGGCGAGAGGGCAACGGAATTCACCCCTCCACTTT. Protein sequence: CASRARGQRNSPLHF.

The rearrangement uses TRBV15 and TRBJ2-7; D is unclear. Trimming removed 2 bases at V and 2 bases at J, with 10 bases between. This CDR3 contains 14 residues. Germline loops: CDR1 LNHNV, CDR2 YYDKDF (reference sequence). This CDR3 is CATSRPDYPYEQYF. In DNA form, the CDR3 reads TGTGCCACCAGCAGACCGGATTACCCCTACGAGCAGTACTTC.

CDR3 nucleotide sequence: TGTGCCAGCAGCCCTTCCACCGGGACGCCCCTAGGCTACACCTTC. This translates into CASSPSTGTPLGYTF. The chain has TRBV28 and TRBJ1-2; possibly TRBD1 for D (5 bases). CDR3 length: 15 residues. Trimming took 6 bases from V and 8 from J, leaving 22 bases between them. The germline V gene has CDR1 MDHEN and CDR2 SYDVKM.

V usage is TRBV6-5 and J usage is TRBJ1-4, with D tentatively TRBD1 (6 bases). Trimming took 8 bases from V and 3 from J, leaving 16 bases between them. CDR3 length equals 15 residues. Germline assignment: CDR1 MNHEY and CDR2 SVGAGI. The CDR3 DNA reads as TGTGCCAGCGCCGGGAACAGGGAGGCTAATGAAAAACTGTTTTTT. It encodes CASAGNREANEKLFF.

The chain is built from TRBV5-8 and TRBJ1-1; tentatively, D is TRBD1 (6 bases). The V end lost 0 bases, the J end lost 7 bases, and 10 bases lay between the germline ends. Germline V CDR1 and CDR2: SGHTS, YDEGEE. This CDR3 region has 13 residues. This CDR3 is CASSLGGQGEAFF. The CDR3 DNA follows: TGTGCCAGCAGCTTGGGGGGGCAGGGTGAAGCTTTCTTT.